This TCR beta chain was identified during a study of control samples from healthy donors and cancer patients. Assay used: immunoSEQ multiplex PCR; TCRdb lists only in-frame clones, some missing. The sample lists around 140,000 clones; about 93% were seen once. Between the trimmed V and J ends, which lost 5 bases and 5 bases, there was a span of 5 bases. The CDR3 covers 11 residues. Looked up from germline, CDR1 is KGHDR and CDR2 is SFDVKD. The rearrangement uses TRBV24-1 and TRBJ1-1; unclear D gene. This sequence was found in a man aged 35-49 years in good health. Material: blood. CDR3 amino acids: CATSGGTEAFF. DNA of the CDR3: TGTGCCACCAGTGGAGGGACTGAAGCTTTCTTT.